Below, 5 T cell receptor beta chains from the same sample are listed, as sequenced in a study of T cell responses to AZD1222 COVID-19 vaccine. This table comes from immunoSEQ multiplex PCR, and its TCRdb copy is limited to in-frame clones, with some not included. Here the sample spans about 140,000 clones, 80% to 95% being singletons. Specimen: peripheral blood, collected on day 0 of MenACWY control vaccination. These receptors originate from an adult in good health.

The gene calls are TRBV19 and TRBJ1-1, with D unresolved. CDR3 length: 13 amino acids. Germline V gene sequence: CDR1 LNHDA, CDR2 SQIVND (reference sequence). V was cut by 5 bases and J by 5 bases, with 12 bases left in between. CDR3 bases: TGTGCCAGTAGTCTCAAGCCTGGGACTGAAGCTTTCTTT. Amino acid sequence: CASSLKPGTEAFF.

This clone is a singleton in its sample. This chain uses TRBV5-1 with TRBJ2-7; TRBD2 agrees at 7 bases. Germline V gene lookup returns CDR1 SGHRS and CDR2 YFSETQ. Losses at the gene ends were 1 base for V and 0 bases for J; bases not matched to a gene: 4. The CDR3 totals 15 residues. CDR3 residues: CASSLFRTSSYEQYF. DNA for the CDR3: TGCGCCAGCAGCTTGTTCCGGACTAGCTCCTACGAGCAGTACTTC.

This clone has only one observation. The V gene is TRBV14, the J gene TRBJ2-1; maybe TRBD2 (5 bases). The CDR3 has 18 amino acids. Looked up from germline, CDR1 is SGHDN and CDR2 is FVKESK. Trimming pared 4 bases from V and 3 bases from J, leaving 22 bases between. CDR3 DNA sequence: TGTGCCAGCAGCCTCAGAAGACCCGCTAGCTCGGGCTACAATGAGCAGTTCTTC. Translating gives CASSLRRPASSGYNEQFF.

This clone was found once. V and J are TRBV28 and TRBJ1-2, with D possibly TRBD1 on 6 matching bases. This CDR3 region has 17 residues. V was cut by 2 bases and J by 0 bases, with 16 bases left in between. The germline V gene encodes CDR1 MDHEN and CDR2 SYDVKM. This chain's CDR3 is CASSLALEDSPNYGYTF. The CDR3 DNA sequence: TGTGCCAGCAGTTTAGCCCTCGAGGACAGCCCTAACTATGGCTACACCTTC.

V gene TRBV7-9 combines with J gene TRBJ1-5; D is perhaps TRBD1 (5 bases). The ends were cut back, 4 bases at V and 3 bases at J, with 10 bases in the middle. The CDR3 extends over 14 amino acids. Per germline, CDR1 SEHNR and CDR2 FQNEAQ (reference sequence). In DNA, the CDR3 is TGTGCCAGCAGCTCCGCAGGGTACAATCAGCCCCAGCATTTT. Protein: CASSSAGYNQPQHF. Together with reference TRBV7-9 and TRBJ1-5, the CDR3 gives the full variable domain: DTGVSQNPRHKITKRGQNVTFRCDPISEHNRLYWYRQTLGQGPEFLTYFQNEAQLEKSRLLSDRFSAERPKGSFSTLEIQRTEQGDSAMYLCASSSAGYNQPQHFGDGTRLSIL.